Sequencing of this TCR beta chain was carried out in a study of technical replicates of blood from several donors (dated by TCRdb to 2017 to 2019). To prepare the library, the immunoSEQ multiplex PCR assay was applied. TCRdb took over this immuneACCESS table, retaining in-frame rearrangements with V and J assigned. Such tables are incomplete; in checked studies, under half of the missing clones stem from an unresolved V gene, and the remainder is unexplained. This sample is represented by about 80,000 clones; about 95% of them were singletons. The ten biggest clones cover about 0.37% of the sample. The CDR3 runs 13 amino acids, cysteine and phenylalanine included. Just the 39-base CDR3 DNA is kept, in frame starting at base 1. CDR1 and CDR2 (MNHEY, SMNVEV) derive from the germline V gene (reference sequence). The V end gives up 4 bases and the J end 6 bases, leaving 1 base in the junction not matched to a gene.

With regard to this clone: What antigen it recognizes has not been identified. Nothing much larger sits one base from this clone, and base qualities are not available.

The sequence links TRBV27 to TRBJ2-2, and 8 bases in between align with TRBD2. The sample taken for sequencing was T cells isolated from PBMCs. The sequence derives from a human donor in good health. The bases read TGTGCCAGCAGTTGGGGACTAGCCGGGGAGCTGTTTTTT. Its protein product is CASSWGLAGELFF.